The TCR beta chain described here comes from a study of radiation and T cells in renal cell carcinoma. The overall study: Nephrectomy followed 15 Gy stereotactic body radiation by 4 weeks.

The time point is: blood 2 weeks post-SBRT. Treatment given: 15 Gy SBRT to primary tumor, nephrectomy 4 weeks later. Clear cell pathology was present in this patient's renal cell carcinoma. TCRdb's table, derived via immunoSEQ multiplex PCR, lists solely in-frame clones and lacks some. Among 100,000 to 150,000 clones, over 75% were seen once, and the ten largest hold 1.5% to 2%. CDR1 SEHNR and CDR2 FQNEAQ come from the germline V gene (reference sequence). V was clipped by 5 bases and J by 2 bases; unmatched bases: 6. The CDR3 sequence is 16 residues long. The rearrangement links TRBV7-9 to TRBJ2-3, with 11 positions matching TRBD2. Sequencing used blood, obtained from a patient whose treatment included radiotherapy and nephrectomy. The clonotype was recovered from a woman aged 55-70 years with renal cell carcinoma. CDR3 DNA sequence: TGTGCCAGCAGCCCCCCGACTAGCGGGGCCACAGATACGCAGTATTTT. Protein product: CASSPPTSGATDTQYF.